The clone carrying this TCR beta chain was seen once. PCR primers comprised 60 Vbeta and 13 Jbeta primers. Using immunoSEQ multiplex PCR, the repertoire was profiled, and TCRdb retains in-frame clones only, with some absent. Altogether approximately 190,000 clones are present, over 75% being singletons, with the ten largest covering 6.3%. V was clipped by 3 bases and J by 5 bases; unmatched bases: 9. Per germline, CDR1 MNHEY and CDR2 SMNVEV (reference sequence). CDR3 length: 15 residues. The sample is drawn from a study of cytomegalovirus exposure and HLA in healthy donors. The sequence was obtained from a man aged 35 to 55 in good health and CMV-seropositive. Source material: PBMCs. The chain uses TRBV27 and TRBJ2-7; the match to TRBD1 covers 8 bases. CDR3 nucleotides: TGTGCCAGCAGTTTGGCCGGGACAGGTAACCACGAGCAGTACTTC. Protein: CASSLAGTGNHEQYF.